This T cell receptor (beta chain) was observed in a study of shared clonotypes between healthy human individuals. About the research overall: Donors were a couple of women and a few men aged 18 to 49.

It was CD45RO-negative cells, positively selected for CCR7, that made up naive CD8 cells, with terminally differentiated effector memory CD45RA+ cells excluded. Every contributor of samples was a Caucasian grown-up residing in Nashville, Tennessee. Remarks on this clone: Other DNA sequences from this sample encode an identical CDR3 as well.

CDR1 and CDR2 from the germline V gene are MDHEN and SYDVKM. Trimming took off 3 bases at V and 5 bases at J, with 11 bases between the two ends. There are 13 residues in the CDR3. The test was conducted at deep level. Sorted-subset replicate PCR reactions were performed with about 210 ng DNA, corresponding to 30,000 to 35,000 T cell genomes. Generated by immunoSEQ multiplex PCR, the TCRdb table keeps only in-frame clones and is missing some. The data show some 2,000,000 clones, approximately 95% seen once. Specimen: naive CD8+ T cells sorted from blood. This clonotype was obtained from a young man in good health. The chain joins TRBV28 to TRBJ2-7, with a possible D match to TRBD2 (7 bases). The CDR3 DNA reads as TGTGCCAGCAGTTTGGGGGAGGGGGACGAGCAGTACTTC. Its translation: CASSLGEGDEQYF.